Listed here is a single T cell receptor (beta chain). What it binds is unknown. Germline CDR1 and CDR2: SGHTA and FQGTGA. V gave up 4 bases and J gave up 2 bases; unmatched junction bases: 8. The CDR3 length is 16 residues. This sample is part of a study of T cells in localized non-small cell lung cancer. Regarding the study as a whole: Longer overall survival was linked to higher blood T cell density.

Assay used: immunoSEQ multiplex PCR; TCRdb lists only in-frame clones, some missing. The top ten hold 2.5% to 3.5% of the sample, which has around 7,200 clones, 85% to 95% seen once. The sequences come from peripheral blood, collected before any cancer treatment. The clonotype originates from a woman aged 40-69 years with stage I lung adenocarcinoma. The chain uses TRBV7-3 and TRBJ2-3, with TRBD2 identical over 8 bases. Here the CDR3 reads CASSSGGGGPTDTQYF. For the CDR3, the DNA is TGTGCCAGCAGCTCTGGGGGCGGGGGGCCCACAGATACGCAGTATTTT.